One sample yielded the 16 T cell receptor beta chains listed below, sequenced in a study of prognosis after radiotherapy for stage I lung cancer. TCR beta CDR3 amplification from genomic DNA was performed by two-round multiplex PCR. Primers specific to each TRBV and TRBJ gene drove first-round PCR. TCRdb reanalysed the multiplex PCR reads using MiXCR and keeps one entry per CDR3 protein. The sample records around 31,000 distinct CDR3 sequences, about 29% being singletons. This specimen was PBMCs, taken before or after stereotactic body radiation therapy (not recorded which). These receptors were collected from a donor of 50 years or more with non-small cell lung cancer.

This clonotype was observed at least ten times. The CDR3 reads CASGGVPTQETQYF. CDR3 DNA sequence: TGTGCCAGCGGGGGCGTACCCACACAAGAGACCCAGTACTTC. This rearrangement joins TRBV6-1 to TRBJ2-5; TRBD1 is a possible D gene (6 bases). Germline V gene data show CDR1 as MNHNS and CDR2 as SASEGT. The V end lost 8 bases, the J end lost 2 bases, and 15 bases lay between the germline ends. This CDR3 spans 14 amino acids.

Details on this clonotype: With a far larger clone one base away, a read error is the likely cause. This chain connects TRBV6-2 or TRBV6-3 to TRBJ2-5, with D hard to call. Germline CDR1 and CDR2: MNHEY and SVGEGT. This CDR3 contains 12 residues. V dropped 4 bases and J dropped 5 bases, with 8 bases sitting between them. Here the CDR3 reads CASSFHGETQYF. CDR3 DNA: TGTGCCAGCAGTTTCCATGGGGAGACCCAGTACTTC.

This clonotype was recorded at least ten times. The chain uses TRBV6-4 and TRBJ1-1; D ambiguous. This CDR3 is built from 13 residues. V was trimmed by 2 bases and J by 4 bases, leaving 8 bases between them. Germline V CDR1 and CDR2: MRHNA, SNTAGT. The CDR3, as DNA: TGTGCCAGCAGTGACGGGCGGCGCACTGAAGCTTTCTTT. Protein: CASSDGRRTEAFF.

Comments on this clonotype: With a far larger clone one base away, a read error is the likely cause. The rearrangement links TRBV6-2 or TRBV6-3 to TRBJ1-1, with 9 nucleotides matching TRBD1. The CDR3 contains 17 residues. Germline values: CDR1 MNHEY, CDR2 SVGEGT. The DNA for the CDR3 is TGTGCCAGCAGTTACGGAGGGACAGGGATATTGGGGACTGAATCTTTCTTT. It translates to CASSYGGTGILGTESFF.

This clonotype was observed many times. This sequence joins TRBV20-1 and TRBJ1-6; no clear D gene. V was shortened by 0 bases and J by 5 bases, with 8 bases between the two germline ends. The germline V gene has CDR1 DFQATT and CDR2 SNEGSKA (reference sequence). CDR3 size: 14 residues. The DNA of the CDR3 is TGCAGTGCTAGAGATCCGGCCAATAATTCACCCCTCCACTTT. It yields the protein CSARDPANNSPLHF.

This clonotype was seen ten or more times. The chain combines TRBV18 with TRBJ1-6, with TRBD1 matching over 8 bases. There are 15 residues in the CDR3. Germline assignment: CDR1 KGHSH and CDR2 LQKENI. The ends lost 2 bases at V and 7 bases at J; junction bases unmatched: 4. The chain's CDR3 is CASSPAGGKNSPLHF. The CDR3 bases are TGTGCCAGCTCACCAGCAGGGGGCAAGAATTCACCCCTCCACTTT.

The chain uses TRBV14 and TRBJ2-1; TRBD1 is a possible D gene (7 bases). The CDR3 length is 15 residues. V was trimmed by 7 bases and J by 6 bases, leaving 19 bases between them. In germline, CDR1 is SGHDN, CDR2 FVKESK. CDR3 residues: CASTPLADRRNEQFF. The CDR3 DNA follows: TGTGCCAGCACCCCCTTAGCGGACAGGCGCAATGAGCAGTTCTTC.

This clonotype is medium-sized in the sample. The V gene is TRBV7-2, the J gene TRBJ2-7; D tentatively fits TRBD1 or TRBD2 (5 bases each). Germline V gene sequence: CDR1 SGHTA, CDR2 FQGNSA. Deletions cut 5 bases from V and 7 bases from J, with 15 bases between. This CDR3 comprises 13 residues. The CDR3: CASSQGPWKEQYF. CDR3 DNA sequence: TGTGCCAGCAGCCAGGGACCTTGGAAGGAGCAGTACTTC.

The CDR3 loop reads CASSYDRVAEAFF. CDR3 in DNA: TGTGCCAGCAGTTATGACAGGGTCGCTGAAGCTTTCTTT. The chain is built from TRBV12-3 or TRBV12-4 and TRBJ1-1; TRBD1 aligns across 7 bases. Unmatched junction bases numbered 5, after V lost 4 bases and J lost 6 bases. The CDR3 extends over 13 amino acids.

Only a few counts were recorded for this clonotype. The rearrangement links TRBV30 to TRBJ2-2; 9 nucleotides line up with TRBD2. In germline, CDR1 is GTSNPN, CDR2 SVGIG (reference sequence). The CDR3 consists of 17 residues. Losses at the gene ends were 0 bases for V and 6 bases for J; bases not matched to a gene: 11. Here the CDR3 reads CAWSVSFGSGRSGELFF. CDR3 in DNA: TGTGCCTGGAGTGTATCGTTTGGTAGCGGGAGATCCGGGGAGCTGTTTTTT.

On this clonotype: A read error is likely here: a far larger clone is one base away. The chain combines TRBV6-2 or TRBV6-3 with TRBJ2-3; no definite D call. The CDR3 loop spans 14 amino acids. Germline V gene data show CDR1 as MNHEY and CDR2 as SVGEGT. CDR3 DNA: TGTGTCAGCAGTGACCAGGCCCGCACAGATACGCAGTATTTT. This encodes CVSSDQARTDTQYF.

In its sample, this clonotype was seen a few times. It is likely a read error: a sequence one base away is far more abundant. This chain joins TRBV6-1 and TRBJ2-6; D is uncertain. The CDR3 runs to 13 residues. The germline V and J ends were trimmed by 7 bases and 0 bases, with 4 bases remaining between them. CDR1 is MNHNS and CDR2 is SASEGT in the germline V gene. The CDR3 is CASINSGANVLTF. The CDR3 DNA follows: TGTGCCAGCATTAACTCTGGGGCCAACGTCCTGACTTTC.

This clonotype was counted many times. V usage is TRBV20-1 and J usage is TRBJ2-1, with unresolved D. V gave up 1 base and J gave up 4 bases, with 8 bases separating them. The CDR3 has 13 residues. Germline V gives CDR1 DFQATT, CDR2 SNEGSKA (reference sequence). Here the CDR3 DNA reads TGCAGTGCTAGAGCCCCAGAGTACAATGAGCAGTTCTTC. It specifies CSARAPEYNEQFF.

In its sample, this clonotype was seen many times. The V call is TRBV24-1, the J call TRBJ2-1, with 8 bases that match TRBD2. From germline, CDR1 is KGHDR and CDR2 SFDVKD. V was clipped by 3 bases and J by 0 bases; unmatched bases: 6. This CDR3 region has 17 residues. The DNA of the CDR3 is TGTGCCACCAGTGATCCCTCGGGAGGGGGCTCCTACAATGAGCAGTTCTTC. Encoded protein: CATSDPSGGGSYNEQFF.

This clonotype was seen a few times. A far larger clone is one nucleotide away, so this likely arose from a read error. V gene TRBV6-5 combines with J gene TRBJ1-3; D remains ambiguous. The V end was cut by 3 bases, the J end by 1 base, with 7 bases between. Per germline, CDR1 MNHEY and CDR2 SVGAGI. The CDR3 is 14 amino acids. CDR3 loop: CASSYLGSGNTIYF. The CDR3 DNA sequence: TGTGCCAGCAGTTATCTGGGATCTGGAAACACCATATATTTT.

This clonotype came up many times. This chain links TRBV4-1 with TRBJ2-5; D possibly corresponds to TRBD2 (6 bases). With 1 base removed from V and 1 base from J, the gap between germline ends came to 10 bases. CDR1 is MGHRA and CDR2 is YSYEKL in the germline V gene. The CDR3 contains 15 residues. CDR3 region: CASSQGRGFQETQYF. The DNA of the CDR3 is TGCGCCAGCAGCCAAGGACGGGGGTTCCAAGAGACCCAGTACTTC.